The source of this T cell receptor (beta chain) is a study of T-cell memory formation after mild COVID-19. About the study: There were largely donor-specific TCR clusters.

V gave up 5 bases and J gave up 9 bases, with 17 bases separating them. The germline V gene encodes CDR1 MNHEY and CDR2 SVGAGI. The CDR3 is made up of 15 amino acids. The authors produced TCR alpha and TCR beta cDNA libraries with sample barcodes and UMIs by 5'RACE using constant-segment primers. TCRdb fed the 5' RACE reads into MiXCR, producing one record per CDR3 protein. Of about 270,000 distinct CDR3 sequences in the sample, around 16% were seen once. As for this clonotype: Its antigen is not identified.

General study findings and limits: Contracting CD4+ clones lay largely in CM and EM, with CD8+ ones residing in EMRA. Prior to infection, memory already included some responding clones, suggesting cross-reactive memory joined.

The TCR comes from a man between 18 and 29 years old who had mild COVID-19 (a few samples of this study predate the infection). Cell type and time point are not known. This sequence joins TRBV6-5 and TRBJ1-6; tentative D call: TRBD1 (6 bases). The sequenced material came from PBMCs or a T cell subset sorted from them (not recorded which). The CDR3 DNA is TGTGCCAGCAGTCCAGAGCCGAGGGGGAGTTCACCCCTCCACTTT. This encodes CASSPEPRGSSPLHF.